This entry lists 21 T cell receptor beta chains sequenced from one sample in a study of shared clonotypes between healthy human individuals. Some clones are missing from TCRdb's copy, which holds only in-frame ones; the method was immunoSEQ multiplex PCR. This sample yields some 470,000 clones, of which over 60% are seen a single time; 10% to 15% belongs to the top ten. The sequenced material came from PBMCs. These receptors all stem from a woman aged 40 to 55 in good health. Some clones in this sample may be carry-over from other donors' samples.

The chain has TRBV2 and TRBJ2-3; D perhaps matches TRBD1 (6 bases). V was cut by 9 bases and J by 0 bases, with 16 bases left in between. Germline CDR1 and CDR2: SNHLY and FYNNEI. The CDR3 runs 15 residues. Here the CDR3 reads CASTGTPYSTDTQYF. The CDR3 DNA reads TGTGCCAGTACCGGGACACCATATAGCACAGATACGCAGTATTTT.

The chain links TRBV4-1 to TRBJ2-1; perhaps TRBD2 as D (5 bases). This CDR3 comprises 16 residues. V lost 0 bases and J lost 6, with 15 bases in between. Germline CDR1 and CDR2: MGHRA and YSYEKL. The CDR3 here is CASSQDDGLAGNEQFF. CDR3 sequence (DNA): TGCGCCAGCAGCCAAGATGACGGGCTAGCAGGCAATGAGCAGTTCTTC.

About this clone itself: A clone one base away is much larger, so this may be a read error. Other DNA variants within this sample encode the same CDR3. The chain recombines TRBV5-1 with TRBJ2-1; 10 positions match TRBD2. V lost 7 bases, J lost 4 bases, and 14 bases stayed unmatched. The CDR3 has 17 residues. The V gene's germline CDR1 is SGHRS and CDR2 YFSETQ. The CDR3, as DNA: TGCGCCAGCTCACGGACTAGCGGTAGGCCCTTATACAATGAGCAGTTCTTC. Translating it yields CASSRTSGRPLYNEQFF. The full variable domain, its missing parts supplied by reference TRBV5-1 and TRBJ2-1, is KAGVTQTPRYLIKTRGQQVTLSCSPISGHRSVSWYQQTPGQGLQFLFEYFSETQRNKGNFPGRFSGRQFSNSRSEMNVSTLELGDSALYLCASSRTSGRPLYNEQFFGPGTRLTVL.

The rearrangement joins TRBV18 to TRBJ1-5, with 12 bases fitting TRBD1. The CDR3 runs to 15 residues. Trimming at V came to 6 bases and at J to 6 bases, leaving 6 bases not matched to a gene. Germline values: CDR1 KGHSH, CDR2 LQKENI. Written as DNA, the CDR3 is TGTGCCAGCTCCCCAGAGGGACAGGGGGCTCAGCCCCAGCATTTT. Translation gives CASSPEGQGAQPQHF.

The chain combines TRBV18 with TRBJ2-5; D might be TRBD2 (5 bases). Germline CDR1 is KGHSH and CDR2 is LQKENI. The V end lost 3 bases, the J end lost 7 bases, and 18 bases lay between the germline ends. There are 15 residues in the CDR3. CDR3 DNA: TGTGCCAGCTCACCCCGGGAACCGACCTCGGGGACCCAGTACTTC. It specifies CASSPREPTSGTQYF. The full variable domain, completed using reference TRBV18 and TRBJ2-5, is NAGVMQNPRHLVRRRGQEARLRCSPMKGHSHVYWYRQLPEEGLKFMVYLQKENIIDESGMPKERFSAEFPKEGPSILRIQQVVRGDSAAYFCASSPREPTSGTQYFGPGTRLLVL.

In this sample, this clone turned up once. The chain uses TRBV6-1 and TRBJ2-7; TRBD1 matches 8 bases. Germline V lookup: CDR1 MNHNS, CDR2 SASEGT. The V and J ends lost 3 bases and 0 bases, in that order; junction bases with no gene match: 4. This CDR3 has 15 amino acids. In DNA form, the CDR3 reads TGTGCCAGCAGTGAGAACAGGGGGAGCTCCTACGAGCAGTACTTC. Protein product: CASSENRGSSYEQYF.

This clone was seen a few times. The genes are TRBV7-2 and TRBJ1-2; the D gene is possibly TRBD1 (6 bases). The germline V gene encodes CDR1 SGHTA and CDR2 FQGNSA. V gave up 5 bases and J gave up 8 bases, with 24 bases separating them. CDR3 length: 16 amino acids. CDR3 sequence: CASSDNGWTDLFGYTF. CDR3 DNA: TGTGCCAGCAGCGACAACGGCTGGACAGACCTCTTCGGCTACACCTTC.

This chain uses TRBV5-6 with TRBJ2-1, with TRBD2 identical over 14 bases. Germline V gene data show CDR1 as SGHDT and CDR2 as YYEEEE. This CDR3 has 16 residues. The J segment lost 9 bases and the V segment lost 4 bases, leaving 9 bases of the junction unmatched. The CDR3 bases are TGTGCCAGCAGCCCAAGACTAGCGGGAGGGTTCGGTGAGCAGTTCTTC. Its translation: CASSPRLAGGFGEQFF.

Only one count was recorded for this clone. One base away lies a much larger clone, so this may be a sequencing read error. The chain's CDR3 is CASSLGPGPRAEAFF. In DNA, the CDR3 is TGTGCCAGCAGTTTGGGGCCAGGACCGAGGGCTGAAGCTTTCTTT. The chain combines TRBV27 with TRBJ1-1; the D gene is possibly TRBD1 (5 bases). Germline loops: CDR1 MNHEY, CDR2 SMNVEV (reference sequence). The CDR3 is made up of 15 amino acids. The V end lost 3 bases, the J end lost 6 bases, and 17 bases lay between the germline ends.

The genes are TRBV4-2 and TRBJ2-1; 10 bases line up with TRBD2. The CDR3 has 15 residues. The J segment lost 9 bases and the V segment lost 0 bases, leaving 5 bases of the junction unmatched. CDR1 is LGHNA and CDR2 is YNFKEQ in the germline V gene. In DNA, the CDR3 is TGTGCCAGCAGCCAAGAAAGCGGGAGGGCCTCTGAGCAGTTCTTC. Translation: CASSQESGRASEQFF.

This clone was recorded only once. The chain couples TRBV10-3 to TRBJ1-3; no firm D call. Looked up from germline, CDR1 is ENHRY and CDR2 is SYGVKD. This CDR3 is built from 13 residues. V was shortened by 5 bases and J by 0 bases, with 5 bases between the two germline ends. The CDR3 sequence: CAISPSSGNTIYF. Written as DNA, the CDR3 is TGTGCCATCAGTCCTAGCTCTGGAAACACCATATATTTT.

CDR3 in amino acids: CASSEELAGGPRVPDTQYF. The CDR3, as DNA: TGTGCCAGCAGTGAAGAGTTAGCGGGAGGGCCCCGGGTCCCAGATACGCAGTATTTT. The chain is built from TRBV2 and TRBJ2-3; 11 nucleotides match TRBD2. The V segment lost 1 base and the J segment 4 bases; nucleotides outside the gene matches: 13. Germline loops: CDR1 SNHLY, CDR2 FYNNEI. This CDR3 comprises 19 residues.

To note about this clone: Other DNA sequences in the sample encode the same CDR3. The CDR3 nucleotides read TGTGCCAGCAGCTTAGTCGTGGGGAGCTCCTACGAGCAGTACTTC. This encodes CASSLVVGSSYEQYF. This chain uses TRBV7-2 with TRBJ2-7; possibly TRBD2 for D (5 bases). Trimming cost V 1 base and J 0 bases, with 10 bases left between them. Germline-derived CDR1 and CDR2 are SGHTA and FQGNSA. The CDR3 has 15 amino acids.

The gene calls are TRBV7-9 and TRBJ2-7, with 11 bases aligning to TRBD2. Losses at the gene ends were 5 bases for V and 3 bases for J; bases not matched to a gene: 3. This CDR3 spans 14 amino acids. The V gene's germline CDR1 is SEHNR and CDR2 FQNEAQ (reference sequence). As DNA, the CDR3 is TGTGCCAGCAGCCCTAGCGGGAGGAACTACGAGCAGTACTTC. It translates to CASSPSGRNYEQYF.

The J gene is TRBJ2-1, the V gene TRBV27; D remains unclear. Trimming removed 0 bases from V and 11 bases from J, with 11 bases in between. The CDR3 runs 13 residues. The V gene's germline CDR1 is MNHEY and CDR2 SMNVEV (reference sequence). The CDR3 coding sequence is TGTGCCAGCAGTTTATCACTTGGACGTCAGCAGTTCTTC. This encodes CASSLSLGRQQFF.

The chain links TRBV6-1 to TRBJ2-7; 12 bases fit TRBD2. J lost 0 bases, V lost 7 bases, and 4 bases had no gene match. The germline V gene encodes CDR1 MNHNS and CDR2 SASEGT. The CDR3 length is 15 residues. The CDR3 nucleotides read TGTGCCAGCACGCTAGCGGGAGGGAGCTCCTACGAGCAGTACTTC. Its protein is CASTLAGGSSYEQYF.

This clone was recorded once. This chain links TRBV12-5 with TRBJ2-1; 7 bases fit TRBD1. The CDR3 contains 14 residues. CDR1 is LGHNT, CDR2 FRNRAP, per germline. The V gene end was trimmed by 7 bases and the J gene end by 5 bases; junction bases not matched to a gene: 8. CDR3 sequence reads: CASALGTANNEQFF. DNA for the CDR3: TGTGCTAGTGCCCTCGGGACAGCGAACAATGAGCAGTTCTTC.

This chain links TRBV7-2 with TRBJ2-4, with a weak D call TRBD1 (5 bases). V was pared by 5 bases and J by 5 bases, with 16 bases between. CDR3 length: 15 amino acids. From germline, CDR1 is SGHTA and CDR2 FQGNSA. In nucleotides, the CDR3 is TGTGCCAGCAGCGGCGCGGTTGGGGCAGAAAACATTCAGTACTTC. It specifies CASSGAVGAENIQYF.

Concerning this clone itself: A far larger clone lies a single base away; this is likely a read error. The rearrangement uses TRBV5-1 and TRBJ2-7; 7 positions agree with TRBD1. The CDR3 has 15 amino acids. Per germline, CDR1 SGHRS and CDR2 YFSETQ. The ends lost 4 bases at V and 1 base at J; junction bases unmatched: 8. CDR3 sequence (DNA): TGCGCCAGCAGCGCCACCGGGACAGAGTCCTACGAGCAGTACTTC. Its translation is CASSATGTESYEQYF.

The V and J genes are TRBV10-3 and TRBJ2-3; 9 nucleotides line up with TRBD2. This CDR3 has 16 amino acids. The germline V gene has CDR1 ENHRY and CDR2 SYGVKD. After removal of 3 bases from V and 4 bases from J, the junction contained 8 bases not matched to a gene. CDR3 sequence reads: CAISDGVAGDSDTQYF. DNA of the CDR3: TGTGCCATCAGTGACGGCGTAGCGGGAGATTCAGATACGCAGTATTTT.

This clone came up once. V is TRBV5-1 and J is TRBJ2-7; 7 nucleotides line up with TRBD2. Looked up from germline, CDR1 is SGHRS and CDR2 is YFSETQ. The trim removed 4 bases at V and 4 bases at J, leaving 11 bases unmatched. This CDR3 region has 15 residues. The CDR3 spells CASSPSGEGPYEQYF. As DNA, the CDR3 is TGCGCCAGCAGCCCCTCCGGGGAGGGCCCGTACGAGCAGTACTTC.